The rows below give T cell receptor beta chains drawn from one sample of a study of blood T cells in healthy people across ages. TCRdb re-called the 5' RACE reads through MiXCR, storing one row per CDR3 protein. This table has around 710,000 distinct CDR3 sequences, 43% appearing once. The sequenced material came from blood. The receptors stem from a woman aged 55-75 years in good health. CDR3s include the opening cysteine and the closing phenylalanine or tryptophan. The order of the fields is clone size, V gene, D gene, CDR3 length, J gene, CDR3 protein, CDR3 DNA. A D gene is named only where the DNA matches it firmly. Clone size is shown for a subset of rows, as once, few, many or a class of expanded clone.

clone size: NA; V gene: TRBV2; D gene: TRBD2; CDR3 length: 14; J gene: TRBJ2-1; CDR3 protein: CASRAGFSGNEQFF; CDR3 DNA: TGTGCCAGCAGAGCGGGATTTAGCGGCAATGAGCAGTTCTTC
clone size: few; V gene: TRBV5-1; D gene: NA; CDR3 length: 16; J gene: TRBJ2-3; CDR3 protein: CASSAEGGDFADTQYF; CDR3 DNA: TGCGCCAGCAGCGCGGAGGGGGGCGACTTTGCAGATACGCAGTATTTT
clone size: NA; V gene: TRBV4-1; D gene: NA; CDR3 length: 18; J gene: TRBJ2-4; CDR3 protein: CASSQGGLGDLAKYIQYF; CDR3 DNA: TGCGCCAGCAGCCAAGGGGGCTTGGGTGATTTAGCCAAATACATTCAGTACTTC
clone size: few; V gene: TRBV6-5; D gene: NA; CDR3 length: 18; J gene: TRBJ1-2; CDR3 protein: CASSYLRDRGRGLYGYTF; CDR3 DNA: TGTGCCAGCAGTTACTTGCGGGACCGAGGAAGAGGCCTCTATGGCTACACCTTC
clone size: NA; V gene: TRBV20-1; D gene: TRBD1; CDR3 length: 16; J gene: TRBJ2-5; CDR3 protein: CSAREEVNRGQETQYF; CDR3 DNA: TGCAGTGCTAGAGAGGAGGTGAACAGGGGACAAGAGACCCAGTACTTC
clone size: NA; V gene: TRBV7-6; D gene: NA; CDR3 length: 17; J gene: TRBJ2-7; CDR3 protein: CASSPRARDLEGYEQYF; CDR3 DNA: TGTGCCAGCAGCCCACGGGCAAGGGATCTGGAGGGATACGAGCAGTACTTC
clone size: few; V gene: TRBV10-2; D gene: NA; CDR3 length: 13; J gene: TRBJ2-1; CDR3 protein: CASSHTSYNEQFF; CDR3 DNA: TGCGCCAGCAGTCACACTTCGTACAATGAGCAGTTCTTC
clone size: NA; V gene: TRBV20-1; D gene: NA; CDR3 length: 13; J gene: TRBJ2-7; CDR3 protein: CSAGSGFSYEQYF; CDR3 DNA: TGCAGTGCTGGTAGCGGATTCTCCTACGAGCAGTACTTC
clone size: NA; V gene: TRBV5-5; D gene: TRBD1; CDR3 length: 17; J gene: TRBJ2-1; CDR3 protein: CASSLGRDRAKTGEQFF; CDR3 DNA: TGTGCCAGCAGCTTGGGCCGGGACAGGGCTAAAACGGGGGAGCAGTTCTTC
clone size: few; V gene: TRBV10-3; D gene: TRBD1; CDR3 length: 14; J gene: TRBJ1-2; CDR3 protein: CAINPGQGRYGYTF; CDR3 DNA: TGTGCCATCAACCCAGGACAGGGGAGGTACGGCTACACCTTC
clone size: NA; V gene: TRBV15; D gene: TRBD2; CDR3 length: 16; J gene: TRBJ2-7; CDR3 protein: CATSRERSGISYEQYF; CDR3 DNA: TGTGCCACCAGCAGAGAGCGGAGCGGGATTTCCTACGAGCAGTACTTC
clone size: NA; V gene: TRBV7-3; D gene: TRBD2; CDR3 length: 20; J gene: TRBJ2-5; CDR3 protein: CASSSQGGLAGGSLQWTQYF; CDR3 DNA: TGTGCCAGCAGCTCCCAAGGGGGGCTAGCGGGAGGGTCGTTACAATGGACCCAGTACTTC
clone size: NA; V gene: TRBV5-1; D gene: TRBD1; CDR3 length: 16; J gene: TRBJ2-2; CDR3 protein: CASSSRTGAGTGELFF; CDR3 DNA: TGCGCCAGCAGCTCTCGGACAGGGGCCGGGACCGGGGAGCTGTTTTTT
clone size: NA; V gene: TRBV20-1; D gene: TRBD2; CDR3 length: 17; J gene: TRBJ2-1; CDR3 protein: CSAQRLAGPLAYNEQFF; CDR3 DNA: TGCAGTGCTCAGAGACTAGCGGGACCTTTGGCGTACAATGAGCAGTTCTTC
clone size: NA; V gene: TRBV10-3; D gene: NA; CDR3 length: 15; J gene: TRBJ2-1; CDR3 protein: CAISGGPSSYNEQFF; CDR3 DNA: TGTGCCATCAGTGGGGGTCCCAGCTCCTACAATGAGCAGTTCTTC
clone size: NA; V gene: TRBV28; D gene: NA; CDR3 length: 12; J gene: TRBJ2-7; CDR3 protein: CASSASVREQYF; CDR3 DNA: TGTGCCAGCAGTGCCTCTGTGAGGGAGCAGTACTTC
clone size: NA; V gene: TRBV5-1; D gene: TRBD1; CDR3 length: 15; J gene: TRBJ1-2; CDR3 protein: CASSYSDRAKNGYTF; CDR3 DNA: TGCGCCAGCAGCTACTCGGACAGGGCCAAGAATGGCTACACCTTC
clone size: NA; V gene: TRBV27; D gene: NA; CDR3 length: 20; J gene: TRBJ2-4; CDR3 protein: CASSSKRQGLRGVSKNIQYF; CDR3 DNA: TGTGCCAGCAGTTCCAAGAGACAAGGACTACGCGGGGTTTCCAAAAACATTCAGTACTTC
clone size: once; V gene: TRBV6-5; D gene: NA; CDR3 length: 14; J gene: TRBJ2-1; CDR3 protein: CASSYGQGDGEQFF; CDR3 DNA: TGTGCCAGCAGTTACGGTCAGGGTGACGGTGAGCAGTTCTTC
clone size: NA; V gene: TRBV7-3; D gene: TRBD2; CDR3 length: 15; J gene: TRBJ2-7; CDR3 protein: CASGSDSRDYNEQYF; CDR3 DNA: TGTGCCAGCGGATCCGACAGTCGGGACTACAATGAGCAGTACTTC
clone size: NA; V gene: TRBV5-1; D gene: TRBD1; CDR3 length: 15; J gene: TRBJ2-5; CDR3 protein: CASSLETGIQETQYF; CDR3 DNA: TGCGCCAGCAGCTTGGAGACAGGGATACAAGAGACCCAGTACTTC
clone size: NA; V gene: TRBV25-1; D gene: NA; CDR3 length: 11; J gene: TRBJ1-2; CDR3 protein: CASPLPYGYTF; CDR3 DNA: TGTGCCAGTCCGCTTCCCTATGGCTACACCTTC
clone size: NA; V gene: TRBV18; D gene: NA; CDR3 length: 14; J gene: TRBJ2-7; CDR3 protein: CASLPGGFNGEQYF; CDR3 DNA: TGTGCCAGCCTCCCAGGTGGGTTCAACGGCGAGCAGTACTTC
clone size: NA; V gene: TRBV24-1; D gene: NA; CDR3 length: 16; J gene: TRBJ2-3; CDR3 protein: CAASDSQAFRSDTQYF; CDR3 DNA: TGTGCCGCCAGTGATTCACAGGCCTTTAGGTCAGATACGCAGTATTTT
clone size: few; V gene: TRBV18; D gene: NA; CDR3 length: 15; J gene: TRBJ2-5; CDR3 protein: CASSSAGASQETQYF; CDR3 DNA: TGTGCCAGCTCATCCGCAGGGGCGAGTCAAGAGACCCAGTACTTC
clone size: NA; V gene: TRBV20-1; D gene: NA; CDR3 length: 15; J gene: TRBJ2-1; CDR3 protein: CSARSTGRPYNEQFF; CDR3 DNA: TGCAGTGCTAGGTCCACAGGGAGGCCCTACAATGAGCAGTTCTTC
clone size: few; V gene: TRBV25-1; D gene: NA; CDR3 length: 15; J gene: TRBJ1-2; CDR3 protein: CASSESAGALNGYTF; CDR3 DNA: TGTGCCAGCAGTGAATCAGCCGGGGCACTTAATGGCTACACCTTC
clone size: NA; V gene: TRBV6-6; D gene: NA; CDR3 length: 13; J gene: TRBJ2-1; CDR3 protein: CASSYILMDEQFF; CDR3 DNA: TGTGCCAGCAGTTACATCCTCATGGATGAGCAGTTCTTC
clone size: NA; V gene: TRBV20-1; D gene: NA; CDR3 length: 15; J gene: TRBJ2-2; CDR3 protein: CSARGQNPNTGELFF; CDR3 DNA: TGCAGTGCTAGAGGGCAGAACCCGAACACCGGGGAGCTGTTTTTT
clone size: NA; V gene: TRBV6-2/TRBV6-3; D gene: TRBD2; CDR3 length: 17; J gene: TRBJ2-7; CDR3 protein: CASSSSNLAGEIYEQYF; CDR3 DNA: TGTGCCAGCAGTTCCTCAAATCTAGCGGGAGAGATCTACGAGCAGTACTTC
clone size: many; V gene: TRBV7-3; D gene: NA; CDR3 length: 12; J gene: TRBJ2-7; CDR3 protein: CASRDREGEQYF; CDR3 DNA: TGTGCCAGCAGGGACAGGGAGGGGGAGCAGTACTTC
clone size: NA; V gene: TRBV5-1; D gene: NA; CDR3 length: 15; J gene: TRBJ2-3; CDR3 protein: CASSLGGQATDTQYF; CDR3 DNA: TGCGCCAGCAGCTTAGGGGGTCAGGCCACAGATACGCAGTATTTT
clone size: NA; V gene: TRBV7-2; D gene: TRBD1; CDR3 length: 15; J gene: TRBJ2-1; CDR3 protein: CASSPSGTGVGEQFF; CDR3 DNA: TGTGCCAGCAGCCCGTCCGGGACAGGGGTCGGAGAGCAGTTCTTC
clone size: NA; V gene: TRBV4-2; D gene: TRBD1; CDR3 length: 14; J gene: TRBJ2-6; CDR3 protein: CASRQGPGANVLTF; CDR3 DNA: TGTGCCAGCCGACAGGGGCCTGGGGCCAACGTCCTGACTTTC
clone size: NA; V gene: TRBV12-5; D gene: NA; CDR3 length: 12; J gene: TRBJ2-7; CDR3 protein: CASGLTGPEQYF; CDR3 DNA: TGTGCTAGTGGTTTGACAGGCCCCGAGCAGTACTTC
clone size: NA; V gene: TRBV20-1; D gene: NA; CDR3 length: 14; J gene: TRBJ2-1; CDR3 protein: CSTSRTGVQDEQFF; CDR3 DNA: TGCAGTACCAGCCGGACCGGGGTTCAGGATGAGCAGTTCTTC
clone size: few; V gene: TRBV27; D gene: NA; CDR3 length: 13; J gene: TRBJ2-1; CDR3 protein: CASSRRGWDEQFF; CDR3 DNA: TGTGCCAGCAGCCGACGCGGTTGGGATGAGCAGTTCTTC
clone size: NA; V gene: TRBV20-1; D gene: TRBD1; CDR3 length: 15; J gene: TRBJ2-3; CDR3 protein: CSATETGQVTDTQYF; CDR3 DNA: TGCAGTGCTACAGAGACCGGACAGGTTACAGATACGCAGTATTTT
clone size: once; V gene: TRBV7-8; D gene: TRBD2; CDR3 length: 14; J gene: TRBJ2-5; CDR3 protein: CASRLAGGTETQYF; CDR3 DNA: TGTGCCAGCAGACTAGCGGGGGGCACTGAGACCCAGTACTTC
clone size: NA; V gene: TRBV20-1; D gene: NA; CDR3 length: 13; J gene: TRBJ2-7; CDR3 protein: CSAIQAPTYEQYF; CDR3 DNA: TGCAGTGCTATACAGGCCCCCACCTACGAGCAGTACTTC
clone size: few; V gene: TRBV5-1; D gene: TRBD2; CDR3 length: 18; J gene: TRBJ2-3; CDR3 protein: CASSSGLAGGALTDTQYF; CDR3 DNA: TGCGCCAGCAGCAGCGGACTAGCGGGGGGCGCCCTCACAGATACGCAGTATTTT
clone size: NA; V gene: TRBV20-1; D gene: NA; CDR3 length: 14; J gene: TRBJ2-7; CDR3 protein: CSAGGLTSLYEQYF; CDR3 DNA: TGCAGTGCAGGGGGACTAACCTCTTTATACGAGCAGTACTTC
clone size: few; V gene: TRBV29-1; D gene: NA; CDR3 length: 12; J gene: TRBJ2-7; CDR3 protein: CSGGDGSYEQYF; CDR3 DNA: TGCAGCGGCGGGGACGGATCCTACGAGCAGTACTTC